Listed here are 6 T cell receptor beta chains from one sample, sequenced in a study of blood T cell repertoires in COVID-19. This table comes from immunoSEQ multiplex PCR, and its TCRdb copy is limited to in-frame clones, with some not included. The table shows about 210,000 clones, with 80% to 85% occurring only once. Sequenced input: peripheral blood. The receptors were sampled from a woman over 75 with COVID-19, enrolled during active disease.

This clone was detected only a few times. This chain links TRBV14 with TRBJ2-2, with D tentatively TRBD2 (5 bases). CDR1 and CDR2 from the germline V gene are SGHDN and FVKESK. With 3 bases removed from V and 4 bases from J, the gap between germline ends came to 12 bases. This CDR3 spans 15 amino acids. Here the CDR3 DNA reads TGTGCCAGCAGCCATCTCGGGGAAGGCACCGGGGAGCTGTTTTTT. Translated, it gives CASSHLGEGTGELFF.

This chain connects TRBV7-8 to TRBJ2-2; 7 positions agree with TRBD1. Germline V gene lookup returns CDR1 SGHVS and CDR2 FQNEAQ. CDR3 length: 14 amino acids. The V segment lost 7 bases and the J segment 2 bases; nucleotides outside the gene matches: 4. CDR3 coding DNA: TGTGCCAGCAACCGGGACAGAAACACCGGGGAGCTGTTTTTT. As protein: CASNRDRNTGELFF.

As DNA, the CDR3 is TGCAGCGTTCGGACAGACGGTGAAAAACTGTTTTTT. This sequence encodes CSVRTDGEKLFF. The chain carries TRBV29-1 and TRBJ1-4; tentatively, D is TRBD1 (6 bases). Looked up from germline, CDR1 is SQVTM and CDR2 is ANQGSEA. V lost 5 bases, J lost 7 bases, and 11 bases lay in between. The CDR3 length is 12 residues. The entire variable domain, with the rest obtained from reference TRBV29-1 and TRBJ1-4, is as follows: SAVISQKPSRDICQRGTSLTIQCQVDSQVTMMFWYRQQPGQSLTLIATANQGSEATYESGFVIDKFPISRPNLTFSTLTVSNMSPEDSSIYLCSVRTDGEKLFFGSGTQLSVL.

The gene calls are TRBV5-6 and TRBJ2-2; TRBD1 matches at 8 bases. V shed 3 bases and J 1 base; nucleotides not matched to a gene: 8. The CDR3 is 17 amino acids. CDR1 is SGHDT and CDR2 is YYEEEE in the germline V gene. As DNA, the CDR3 is TGTGCCAGCAGCTCCTCCAGGACAGGGTTGAACACCGGGGAGCTGTTTTTT. Its protein is CASSSSRTGLNTGELFF.

The chain recombines TRBV6-6 with TRBJ2-5; D is unresolved. Germline V gene lookup returns CDR1 MNHNY and CDR2 SVGAGI (reference sequence). There are 13 residues in the CDR3. V was trimmed by 0 bases and J by 4 bases, leaving 6 bases between them. DNA for the CDR3: TGTGCCAGCAGTTACTCTCTAAGAGAGACCCAGTACTTC. Its translation: CASSYSLRETQYF.

The rearrangement links TRBV20-1 to TRBJ1-1; no clear D. The CDR3 length is 10 residues. V was shortened by 5 bases and J by 8 bases, with 9 bases between the two germline ends. The germline V gene has CDR1 DFQATT and CDR2 SNEGSKA (reference sequence). The CDR3 DNA sequence: TGCAGTGCTCTTAGGGAGGAAGCTTTCTTT. It specifies CSALREEAFF.